Listed below are T cell receptor beta chains from one sample, sequenced in a study of post-analysis software for immune sequencing data. Via MiXCR, TCRdb re-called the PCR reads, giving one row per CDR3 protein. The sample lists approximately 440,000 distinct CDR3 sequences; roughly 45% were seen once. Sequenced input: blood. The source is a girl aged 5-17 years with multiple sclerosis. Both conserved end residues are part of each CDR3. A D gene is named only where the DNA matches it firmly. The size field is filled for only some rows; it gives once, few, many or a size class.

cdr3_aa cdr3_nt clone_size j_call d_call v_call
CASTPTGASGYSYNEQFF TGTGCCAGCACACCGACCGGGGCTAGCGGATACTCCTACAATGAGCAGTTCTTC NA TRBJ2-1 TRBD2 TRBV28
CASSPPGLAGDTQYF TGTGCCAGCTCACCACCGGGTCTAGCGGGAGATACGCAGTATTTT few TRBJ2-3 TRBD2 TRBV18
CSVDPSQETQYF TGCAGCGTTGACCCCAGCCAAGAGACCCAGTACTTC few TRBJ2-5 NA TRBV29-1
CASSPRGAGNEKLFF TGTGCCAGCAGCCCCCGAGGGGCAGGGAACGAAAAACTGTTTTTT NA TRBJ1-4 NA TRBV7-9
CASSAHDPNSYNEQFF TGTGCCAGCAGTGCCCATGACCCGAACTCCTACAATGAGCAGTTCTTC NA TRBJ2-1 NA TRBV25-1
CSVEWAGLYNEQFF TGCAGCGTTGAATGGGCAGGGCTCTACAATGAGCAGTTCTTC NA TRBJ2-1 NA TRBV29-1
CSVETGGIYEQYF TGCAGCGTAGAGACAGGGGGCATCTACGAGCAGTACTTC few TRBJ2-7 TRBD1 TRBV29-1
CASSQDGRGSQETQYF TGCGCCAGCAGCCAAGACGGGCGAGGGTCCCAAGAGACCCAGTACTTC few TRBJ2-5 NA TRBV4-3
CASSPPTGNSYEQYF TGTGCCAGCTCACCCCCGACAGGGAACTCCTACGAGCAGTACTTC NA TRBJ2-7 TRBD1 TRBV18
CASSLLVADAQYF TGTGCCAGCAGTTTGTTGGTCGCAGATGCGCAGTATTTT NA TRBJ2-3 NA TRBV12-3/TRBV12-4
CASSRKITLTSGRGIEQFF TGTGCCAGCAGCCGCAAGATTACCCTGACTAGCGGGAGGGGCATTGAGCAGTTCTTC once TRBJ2-1 TRBD2 TRBV3-1
CASSSPGISNEQYF TGCGCCAGCAGCTCCCCCGGGATATCAAACGAGCAGTACTTC few TRBJ2-7 NA TRBV5-1
CASSLLSSTGEQYF TGTGCCAGCAGCCTATTAAGCTCTACAGGAGAGCAGTACTTC NA TRBJ2-5 NA TRBV7-3
CASSQPDRVANEQFF TGCGCCAGCAGCCAACCGGACAGGGTCGCGAATGAGCAGTTCTTC NA TRBJ2-1 TRBD1 TRBV4-1
CASSSGTGLYEQFF TGCGCCAGCAGCTCCGGAACAGGGCTCTACGAGCAGTTCTTC NA TRBJ2-1 NA TRBV5-1